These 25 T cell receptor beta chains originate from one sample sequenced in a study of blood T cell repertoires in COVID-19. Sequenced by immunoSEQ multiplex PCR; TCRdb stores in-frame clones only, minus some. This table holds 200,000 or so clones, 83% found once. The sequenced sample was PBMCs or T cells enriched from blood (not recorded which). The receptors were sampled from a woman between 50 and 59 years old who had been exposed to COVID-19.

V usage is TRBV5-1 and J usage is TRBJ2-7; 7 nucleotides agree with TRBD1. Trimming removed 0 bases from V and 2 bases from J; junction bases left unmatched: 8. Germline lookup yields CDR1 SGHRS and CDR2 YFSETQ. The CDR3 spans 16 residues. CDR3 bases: TGCGCCAGCAGCTTGGATACAGGGGCGCGGACCTACGAGCAGTACTTC. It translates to CASSLDTGARTYEQYF.

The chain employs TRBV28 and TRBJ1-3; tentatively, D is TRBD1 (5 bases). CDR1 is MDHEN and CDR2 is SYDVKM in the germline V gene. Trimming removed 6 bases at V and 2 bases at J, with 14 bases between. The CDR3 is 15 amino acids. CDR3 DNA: TGTGCCAGCAGGAACCAGGGAAACACTGGAAACACCATATATTTT. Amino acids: CASRNQGNTGNTIYF.

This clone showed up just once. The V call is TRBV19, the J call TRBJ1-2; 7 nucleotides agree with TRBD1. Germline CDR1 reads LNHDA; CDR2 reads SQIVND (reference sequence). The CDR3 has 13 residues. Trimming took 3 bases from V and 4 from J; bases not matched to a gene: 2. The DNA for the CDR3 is TGTGCCAGTAGTATCCGGACAGGCTATGGCTACACCTTC. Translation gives CASSIRTGYGYTF.

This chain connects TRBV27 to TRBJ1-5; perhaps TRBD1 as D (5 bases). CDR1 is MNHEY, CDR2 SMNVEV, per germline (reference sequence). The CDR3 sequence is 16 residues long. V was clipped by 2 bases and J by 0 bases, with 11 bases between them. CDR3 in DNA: TGTGCCAGCAGTTTACAGGGAAGGCCTAGCAATCAGCCCCAGCATTTT. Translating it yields CASSLQGRPSNQPQHF.

The CDR3 nucleotides read TGCGCCAGCAGCTTCGGCAGGGACTATGGCTACACCTTC. Amino acid sequence: CASSFGRDYGYTF. The gene calls are TRBV5-1 and TRBJ1-2, with a tentative D call TRBD1 (5 bases). V was trimmed by 2 bases and J by 3 bases, leaving 8 bases between them. The CDR3 spans 13 residues. Germline CDR1 is SGHRS and CDR2 is YFSETQ.

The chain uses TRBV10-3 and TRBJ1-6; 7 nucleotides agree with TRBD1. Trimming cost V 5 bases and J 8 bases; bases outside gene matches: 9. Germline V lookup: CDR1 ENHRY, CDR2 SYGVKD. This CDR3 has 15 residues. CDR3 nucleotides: TGTGCCATCAGTCACACCGGGACAGAGGATTCACCCCTCCACTTT. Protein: CAISHTGTEDSPLHF.

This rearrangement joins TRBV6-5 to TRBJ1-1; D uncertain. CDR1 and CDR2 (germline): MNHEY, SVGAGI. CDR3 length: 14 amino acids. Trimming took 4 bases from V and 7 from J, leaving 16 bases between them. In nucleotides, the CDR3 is TGTGCCAGCAGTTCCCTGTCCCGCGGTCGTGAAGCTTTCTTT. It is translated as CASSSLSRGREAFF.

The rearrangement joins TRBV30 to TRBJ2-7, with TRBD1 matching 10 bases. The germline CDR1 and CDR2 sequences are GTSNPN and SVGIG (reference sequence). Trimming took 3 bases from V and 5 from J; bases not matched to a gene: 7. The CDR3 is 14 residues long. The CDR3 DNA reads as TGTGCCTGGAGCACCGGGACAGGGGCGGACGAGCAGTACTTC. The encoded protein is CAWSTGTGADEQYF.

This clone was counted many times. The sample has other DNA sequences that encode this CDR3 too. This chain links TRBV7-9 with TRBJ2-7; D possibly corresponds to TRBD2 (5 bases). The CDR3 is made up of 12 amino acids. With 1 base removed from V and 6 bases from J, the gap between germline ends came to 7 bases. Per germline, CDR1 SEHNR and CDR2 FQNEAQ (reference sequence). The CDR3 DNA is TGTGCCAGCAGCTTAGGGGGAGCCGAGCAGTACTTC. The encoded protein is CASSLGGAEQYF.

CDR3 DNA sequence: TGTGCCAGCAGTTTTAGCACTTACAATGAGCAGTTCTTC. This encodes CASSFSTYNEQFF. The chain has TRBV12-3 or TRBV12-4 and TRBJ2-1, with unresolved D. CDR3 size: 13 residues. The V gene lost 3 bases and the J gene lost 4 bases, with 7 bases spanning the gap.

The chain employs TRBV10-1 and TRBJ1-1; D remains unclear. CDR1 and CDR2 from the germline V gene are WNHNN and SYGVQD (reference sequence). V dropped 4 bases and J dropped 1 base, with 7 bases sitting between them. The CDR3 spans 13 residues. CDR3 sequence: CASSVRGNTEAFF. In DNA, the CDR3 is TGCGCCAGCAGTGTAAGAGGGAACACTGAAGCTTTCTTT.

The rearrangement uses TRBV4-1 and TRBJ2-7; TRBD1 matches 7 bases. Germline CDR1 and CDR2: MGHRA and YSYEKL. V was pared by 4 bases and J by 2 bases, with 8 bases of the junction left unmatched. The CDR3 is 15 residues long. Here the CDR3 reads CASSLLQGITYEQYF. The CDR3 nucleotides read TGCGCCAGCAGCCTTCTACAGGGGATTACCTACGAGCAGTACTTC.

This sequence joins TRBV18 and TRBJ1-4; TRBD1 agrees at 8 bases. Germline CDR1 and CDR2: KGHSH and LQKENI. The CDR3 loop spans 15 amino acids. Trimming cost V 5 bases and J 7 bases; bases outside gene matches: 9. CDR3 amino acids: CASSTSGGFGEKLFF. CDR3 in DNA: TGTGCCAGCTCAACCTCAGGGGGCTTCGGTGAAAAACTGTTTTTT.

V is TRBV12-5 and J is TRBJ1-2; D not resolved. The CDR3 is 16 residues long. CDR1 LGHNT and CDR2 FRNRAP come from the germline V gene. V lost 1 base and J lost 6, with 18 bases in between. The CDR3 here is CASGLASLYPPDGYTF. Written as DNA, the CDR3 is TGTGCTAGTGGTTTGGCCTCCCTATATCCTCCCGATGGCTACACCTTC.

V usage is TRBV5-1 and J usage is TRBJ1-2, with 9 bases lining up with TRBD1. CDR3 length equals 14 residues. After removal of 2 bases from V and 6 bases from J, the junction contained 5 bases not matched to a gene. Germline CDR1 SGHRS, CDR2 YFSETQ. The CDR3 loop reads CASSFRTGEDGYTF. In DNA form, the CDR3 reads TGCGCCAGCAGCTTTCGGACAGGGGAGGATGGCTACACCTTC.

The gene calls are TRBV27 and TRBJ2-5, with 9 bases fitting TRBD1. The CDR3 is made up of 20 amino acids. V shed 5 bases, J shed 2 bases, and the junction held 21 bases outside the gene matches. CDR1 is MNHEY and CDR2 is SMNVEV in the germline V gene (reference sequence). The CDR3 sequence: CASSPTPLMTGGEVQETQYF. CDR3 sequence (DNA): TGTGCCAGCAGTCCGACGCCCCTTATGACAGGGGGTGAGGTTCAAGAGACCCAGTACTTC.

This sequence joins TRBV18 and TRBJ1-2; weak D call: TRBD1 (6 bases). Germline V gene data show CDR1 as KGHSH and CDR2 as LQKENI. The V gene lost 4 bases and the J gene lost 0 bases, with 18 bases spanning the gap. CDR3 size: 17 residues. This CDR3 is CASSHDTGPAANYGYTF. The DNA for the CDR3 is TGTGCCAGCTCACATGATACAGGGCCCGCCGCTAACTATGGCTACACCTTC.

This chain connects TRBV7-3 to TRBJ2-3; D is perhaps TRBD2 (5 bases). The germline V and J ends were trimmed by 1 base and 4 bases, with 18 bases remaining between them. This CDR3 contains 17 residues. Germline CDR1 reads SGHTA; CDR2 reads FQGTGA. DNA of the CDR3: TGTGCCAGCAGCTTAAGGCACCTAGGACTGGGCCCAGATACGCAGTATTTT. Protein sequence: CASSLRHLGLGPDTQYF.

This CDR3 reads CASSEALIGQGKRGAFF. The DNA for the CDR3 is TGTGCCAGCAGTGAAGCGCTGATTGGGCAGGGTAAAAGGGGAGCTTTCTTT. J is TRBJ1-1 and V is TRBV2; maybe TRBD1 (5 bases). CDR3 length: 17 residues. V was clipped by 0 bases and J by 10 bases, with 24 bases between them. CDR1 and CDR2 (germline): SNHLY, FYNNEI.

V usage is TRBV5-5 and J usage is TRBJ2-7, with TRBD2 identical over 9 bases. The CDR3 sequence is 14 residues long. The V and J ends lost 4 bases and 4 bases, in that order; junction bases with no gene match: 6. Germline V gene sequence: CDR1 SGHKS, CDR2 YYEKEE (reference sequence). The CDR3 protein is CASSTRTSVYEQYF. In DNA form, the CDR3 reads TGTGCCAGCAGCACGCGGACTAGCGTTTACGAGCAGTACTTC.

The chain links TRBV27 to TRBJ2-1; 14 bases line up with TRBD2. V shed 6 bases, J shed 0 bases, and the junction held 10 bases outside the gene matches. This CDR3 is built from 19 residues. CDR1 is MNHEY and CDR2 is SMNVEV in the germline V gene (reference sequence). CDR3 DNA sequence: TGTGCCAGCAGCCCGGGACTAGCGGGGGATCCGAGCTCCTACAATGAGCAGTTCTTC. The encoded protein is CASSPGLAGDPSSYNEQFF.

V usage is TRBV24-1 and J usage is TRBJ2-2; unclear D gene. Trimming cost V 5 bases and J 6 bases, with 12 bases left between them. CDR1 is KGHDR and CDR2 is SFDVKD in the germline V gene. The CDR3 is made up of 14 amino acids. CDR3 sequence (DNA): TGTGCCACCAGTGGTGAGGCTACGTCCGGGGAGCTGTTTTTT. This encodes CATSGEATSGELFF.

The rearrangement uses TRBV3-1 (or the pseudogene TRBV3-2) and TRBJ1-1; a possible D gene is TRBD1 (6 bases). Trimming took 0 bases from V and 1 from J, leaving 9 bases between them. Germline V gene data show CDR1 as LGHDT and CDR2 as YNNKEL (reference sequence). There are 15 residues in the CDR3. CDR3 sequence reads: CASSQDRTANTEAFF. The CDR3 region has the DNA TGTGCCAGCAGCCAAGATCGGACAGCGAACACTGAAGCTTTCTTT.

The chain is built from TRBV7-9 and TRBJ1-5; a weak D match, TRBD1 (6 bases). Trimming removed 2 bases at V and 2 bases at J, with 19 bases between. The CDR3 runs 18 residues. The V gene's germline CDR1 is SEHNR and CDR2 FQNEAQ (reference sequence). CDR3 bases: TGTGCCAGCAGCTTAACCCCCTTCAGGGGAGAGGGCAATCAGCCCCAGCATTTT. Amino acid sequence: CASSLTPFRGEGNQPQHF.

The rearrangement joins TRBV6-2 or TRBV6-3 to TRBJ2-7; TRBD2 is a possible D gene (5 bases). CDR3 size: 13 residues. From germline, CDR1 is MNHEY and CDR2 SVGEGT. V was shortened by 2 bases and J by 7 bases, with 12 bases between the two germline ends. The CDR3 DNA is TGTGCCAGCAGTTACGGAGGAGCCGCGGAGCAGTACTTC. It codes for CASSYGGAAEQYF.